A single sample is the source of the 20 T cell receptor beta chains below, sequenced in a study of T cell responses to AZD1222 COVID-19 vaccine (dated by TCRdb to the early 2020s). To prepare the library, the immunoSEQ multiplex PCR assay was applied. TCRdb limited this immuneACCESS table to in-frame rearrangements with V and J called. A share of clones is missing; checked studies link under half to unresolved V genes, and the rest is unexplained. In all, the sample holds 100,000 to 130,000 clones, and over 80% of those were seen once. Approximately 5.6% of the sample rests with the top ten. Sample time point, as interpreted from the label and publication: about 28 days (+/-7) after the second vaccine dose. The sample was peripheral blood, taken 28 days after the second AZD1222 dose. The source of these receptors is an adult who received the AZD1222 COVID-19 vaccine.

This clone appeared once. The chain joins TRBV11-2 to TRBJ1-3; D ambiguous. Germline V CDR1 and CDR2: SGHAT, FQNNGV. Trimming cost V 5 bases and J 1 base, with 12 bases left between them. The CDR3 is 15 amino acids. This CDR3 reads CASSPLKRSGNTIYF. CDR3 bases: TGTGCCAGCAGCCCCCTGAAGCGATCTGGAAACACCATATATTTT.

This clone was seen once. This rearrangement joins TRBV29-1 to TRBJ2-3; TRBD2 aligns across 12 bases. In germline, CDR1 is SQVTM, CDR2 ANQGSEA. V lost 6 bases to trimming and J lost 6 bases; unmatched junction nucleotides: 10. The CDR3 covers 15 residues. The CDR3 loop is CSVRLAGAPGDTQYF. The CDR3 region has the DNA TGCAGCGTCCGACTAGCGGGAGCTCCCGGGGATACGCAGTATTTT.

This clone was counted a single time. The chain couples TRBV5-4 to TRBJ1-2; 9 bases fit TRBD1. The germline gives CDR1 SGHNT, CDR2 YYREEE (reference sequence). The CDR3 contains 14 residues. Unmatched junction bases numbered 1, after V lost 2 bases and J lost 2 bases. CDR3 nucleotide sequence: TGTGCCAGCAGCTTAGGACAGGGGAACTATGGCTACACCTTC. This sequence encodes CASSLGQGNYGYTF.

The chain combines TRBV28 with TRBJ1-2; D call uncertain. The germline V gene encodes CDR1 MDHEN and CDR2 SYDVKM. The CDR3 sequence is 14 residues long. V was shortened by 3 bases and J by 3 bases, with 11 bases between the two germline ends. For the CDR3, the DNA is TGTGCCAGCAGTTTCTTATCAGTAGACTATGGCTACACCTTC. Translated, it gives CASSFLSVDYGYTF.

V usage is TRBV5-4 and J usage is TRBJ1-6; D call uncertain. Germline V gene data show CDR1 as SGHNT and CDR2 as YYREEE (reference sequence). CDR3 length: 15 amino acids. V dropped 4 bases and J dropped 7 bases, with 15 bases sitting between them. The CDR3 nucleotides read TGTGCCAGCAGCGTTGGGCAGTTGAAGAATTCACCCCTCCACTTT. This sequence encodes CASSVGQLKNSPLHF.

The V call is TRBV9, the J call TRBJ1-4, with D possibly TRBD1 on 5 matching bases. The CDR3 extends over 14 amino acids. Per the germline V gene, CDR1 is SGDLS and CDR2 is YYNGEE. V gave up 4 bases and J gave up 0 bases, with 7 bases separating them. The CDR3 sequence: CASSQTATNEKLFF. The CDR3 nucleotides read TGTGCCAGCAGCCAGACAGCAACTAATGAAAAACTGTTTTTT.

This clone was observed once. This rearrangement joins TRBV9 to TRBJ1-1; the D is unclear. The V end was cut by 4 bases, the J end by 2 bases, with 6 bases between. The CDR3 extends over 12 amino acids. CDR1 is SGDLS and CDR2 is YYNGEE in the germline V gene. The CDR3 coding sequence is TGTGCCAGCAGCCAGGACAACACTGAAGCTTTCTTT. It is translated as CASSQDNTEAFF.

The chain joins TRBV5-1 to TRBJ1-1; TRBD1 matches at 8 bases. Germline V gives CDR1 SGHRS, CDR2 YFSETQ. The CDR3 sequence is 16 residues long. The V and J ends lost 3 bases and 1 base, in that order; junction bases with no gene match: 8. The CDR3 DNA sequence: TGCGCCAGCAGCTCTGGGGACAGGACAAAGAACACTGAAGCTTTCTTT. This sequence encodes CASSSGDRTKNTEAFF.

This chain uses TRBV6-1 with TRBJ1-5; unclear D gene. The germline CDR1 and CDR2 sequences are MNHNS and SASEGT. V was shortened by 3 bases and J by 2 bases, with 8 bases between the two germline ends. The length of the CDR3 is 14 residues. The CDR3 here is CASSDVGRNQPQHF. The CDR3 bases are TGTGCCAGCAGTGACGTGGGTCGCAATCAGCCCCAGCATTTT.

The chain carries TRBV5-1 and TRBJ2-3; TRBD2 matches 13 bases. CDR3 length equals 16 residues. The V gene's germline CDR1 is SGHRS and CDR2 YFSETQ. V lost 2 bases to trimming and J lost 4 bases; unmatched junction nucleotides: 4. The CDR3: CASSFGLAGEADTQYF. In nucleotides, the CDR3 is TGCGCCAGCAGCTTCGGACTAGCGGGGGAGGCAGATACGCAGTATTTT.

CDR3 amino acids: CASSLASTGGQKLFF. The CDR3 DNA is TGCGCCAGCAGCTTGGCCTCGACAGGGGGCCAAAAACTGTTTTTT. V gene TRBV5-1 combines with J gene TRBJ1-4; 10 bases agree with TRBD1. From germline, CDR1 is SGHRS and CDR2 YFSETQ. Unmatched junction bases numbered 5, after V lost 0 bases and J lost 9 bases. The CDR3 totals 15 residues.

The CDR3 region is CASSSKGGGMNTEAFF. The CDR3 DNA is TGTGCCAGCAGTTCCAAAGGAGGCGGCATGAACACTGAAGCTTTCTTT. V usage is TRBV7-9 and J usage is TRBJ1-1; no firm D call. This CDR3 has 16 amino acids. Trimming left V 6 bases short and J 0 bases short, with 17 bases between. The germline CDR1 and CDR2 sequences are SEHNR and FQNEAQ (reference sequence). The whole variable domain, filled in from reference TRBV7-9 and TRBJ1-1, reads DTGVSQNPRHKITKRGQNVTFRCDPISEHNRLYWYRQTLGQGPEFLTYFQNEAQLEKSRLLSDRFSAERPKGSFSTLEIQRTEQGDSAMYLCASSSKGGGMNTEAFFGQGTRLTVV.

The genes are TRBV28 and TRBJ1-5; no definite D call. This CDR3 is built from 14 residues. Trimming stripped 6 bases from V and 7 bases from J, with 16 bases between. Germline V gene lookup returns CDR1 MDHEN and CDR2 SYDVKM. Here the CDR3 reads CASSLSGPGQPQHF. DNA for the CDR3: TGTGCCAGCAGCCTGAGCGGACCCGGGCAGCCCCAGCATTTT.

The V gene is TRBV9, the J gene TRBJ2-6, with 8 bases fitting TRBD1. Germline values: CDR1 SGDLS, CDR2 YYNGEE. This CDR3 has 18 amino acids. The J segment lost 0 bases and the V segment lost 4 bases, leaving 9 bases of the junction unmatched. The CDR3 DNA reads TGTGCCAGCAGCCTCCCGGACAGGGTGAACTCTGGGGCCAACGTCCTGACTTTC. Encoded protein: CASSLPDRVNSGANVLTF.

This clone was detected only once. The rearrangement uses TRBV15 and TRBJ1-6, with unresolved D. Germline V gene sequence: CDR1 LNHNV, CDR2 YYDKDF (reference sequence). The CDR3 is 13 residues long. Trimming shortened V by 0 bases and J by 10 bases, and 7 bases separated the two germline ends. CDR3 coding DNA: TGTGCCACCAGCAGAGATACGGGGTCACCCCTCCACTTT. Its protein is CATSRDTGSPLHF.

The chain links TRBV28 to TRBJ2-2; the match to TRBD1 covers 8 bases. The CDR3 is made up of 18 amino acids. V was clipped by 6 bases and J by 1 base; unmatched bases: 13. Germline CDR1 MDHEN, CDR2 SYDVKM. The CDR3 DNA reads TGTGCCAGCAGCCCGCCGCGCCAGGGGGCGTGGAACACCGGGGAGCTGTTTTTT. Translated, it gives CASSPPRQGAWNTGELFF.

This chain links TRBV19 with TRBJ1-4; TRBD1 matches at 8 bases. V lost 6 bases and J lost 10; bases outside the gene matches: 4. The CDR3 covers 12 residues. CDR1 and CDR2 from the germline V gene are LNHDA and SQIVND (reference sequence). The CDR3 coding sequence is TGTGCCAGTAGCACAGGGGGGGGAAAACTGTTTTTT. It is translated as CASSTGGGKLFF.

The rearrangement joins TRBV7-2 to TRBJ2-7; 9 bases match TRBD1. Germline lookup yields CDR1 SGHTA and CDR2 FQGNSA. J lost 2 bases, V lost 3 bases, and 8 bases had no gene match. This CDR3 contains 16 residues. CDR3 amino acids: CASSFVGTGLTYEQYF. The CDR3 DNA follows: TGTGCCAGCAGCTTTGTTGGGACAGGGCTTACCTACGAGCAGTACTTC.

The chain couples TRBV11-3 to TRBJ1-5, with a possible D match to TRBD1 (5 bases). The CDR3 length is 14 residues. CDR1 SGHNT and CDR2 YENEEA come from the germline V gene. The ends were cut back, 11 bases at V and 5 bases at J, with 19 bases in the middle. The CDR3 is CAPEAWGIHQPQHF. Written as DNA, the CDR3 is TGTGCCCCAGAGGCGTGGGGGATCCATCAGCCCCAGCATTTT.

The V gene is TRBV6-1, the J gene TRBJ1-3, with D unclear. The CDR3 extends over 14 amino acids. V lost 3 bases and J lost 0, with 6 bases in between. The germline V gene encodes CDR1 MNHNS and CDR2 SASEGT. As DNA, the CDR3 is TGTGCCAGCAGTGACAGGAGCTCTGGAAACACCATATATTTT. Protein sequence: CASSDRSSGNTIYF.